This entry features one T cell receptor beta chain sequence. Its matching antigen is unknown. The data originate from a study of CD8 T cells in Susac syndrome. The study, taken as a whole, reports: Expansion of Susac CD8+ clones peaked in TEMRA cells and in active patients. Susac-specific public clones in total CD8+ repertoires numbered 15 to 20; in CD8+ TEMRA repertoires, they numbered about five.

RNA was extracted with the RNeasy kit, and a quantity of roughly 0.5 to 1 ug was reverse transcribed using random hexamers. A single record per CDR3 protein comes from TCRdb applying MiXCR to the immunoSEQ multiplex PCR reads. The sample shows about 110,000 distinct CDR3 sequences, approximately 94% of them seen only once. Sequences were obtained from CD8+ T cells from PBMCs. The TCR sequence derives from a human donor with Susac syndrome.

CDR3 sequence (DNA): TGTGCCACCAGTGATTCGGGCAGGGGGAGACAGAATGAGCAGTTCTTC. This sequence encodes CATSDSGRGRQNEQFF. The chain links TRBV24-1 to TRBJ2-1, with 7 bases that match TRBD1. Unmatched junction bases numbered 10, after V lost 2 bases and J lost 7 bases. Germline V CDR1 and CDR2: KGHDR, SFDVKD. The CDR3 totals 16 residues.